The 29 T cell receptor beta chains below come from one sample, sequenced in a study of T-cell reconstitution after alpha-beta-depleted transplantation in children. The TCRbeta library incorporated unique molecular identifiers. Each CDR3 protein is one row after TCRdb ran MiXCR on the PCR reads. The sample records about 76,000 distinct CDR3 sequences, about 14% being singletons. The sample here was PBMCs, mostly from graft donor cells, taken 180 days after TCRalphabeta/CD19-depleted stem cell transplant. These receptors all stem from a male patient aged 2-10 years who had a stem cell transplant for acute lymphoblastic leukemia, so the T cells may come from the graft donor.

This clonotype was recorded a few times. The CDR3 DNA reads as TGTGCCAGCAGCCAAGAGTTGGTAGATACGCAGTATTTT. This sequence encodes CASSQELVDTQYF. The gene calls are TRBV4-2 and TRBJ2-3; D gene unclear. The V end lost 0 bases, the J end lost 5 bases, and 6 bases lay between the germline ends. The CDR3 has 13 residues. CDR1 is LGHNA and CDR2 is YNFKEQ in the germline V gene.

This clonotype was seen a few times. The chain couples TRBV5-4 to TRBJ2-4; 8 nucleotides agree with TRBD1. Germline V CDR1 and CDR2: SGHNT, YYREEE (reference sequence). The CDR3 extends over 12 amino acids. Losses at the gene ends were 9 bases for V and 7 bases for J; bases not matched to a gene: 6. CDR3 bases: TGTGCCACCCACCGGGACAGGAACATTCAGTACTTC. It codes for CATHRDRNIQYF.

The chain carries TRBV5-1 and TRBJ2-2; D is perhaps TRBD1 (5 bases). V shed 9 bases and J shed 3 bases, with 15 bases lying between them. CDR1 and CDR2 from the germline V gene are SGHRS and YFSETQ. There are 14 residues in the CDR3. This chain's CDR3 is CATQTVGYTGELFF. The CDR3 DNA reads as TGCGCCACCCAGACAGTAGGGTACACCGGGGAGCTGTTTTTT.

This clonotype was detected ten times or more. The chain couples TRBV5-1 to TRBJ2-2, with a tentative D call TRBD2 (6 bases). This CDR3 has 16 residues. CDR1 SGHRS and CDR2 YFSETQ come from the germline V gene. The V gene lost 1 base and the J gene lost 3 bases, with 13 bases spanning the gap. The chain's CDR3 is CASSLQGRRDTGELFF. The CDR3 DNA sequence: TGCGCCAGCAGCTTGCAGGGAAGGAGGGACACCGGGGAGCTGTTTTTT.

This clonotype was observed a few times. The chain couples TRBV3-1 to TRBJ2-7, with D possibly being TRBD1 (7 bases). Germline CDR1 LGHDT, CDR2 YNNKEL (reference sequence). The CDR3 consists of 15 residues. The V end lost 8 bases, the J end lost 4 bases, and 21 bases lay between the germline ends. The CDR3 bases are TGTGCCAGCGGTGCTCGGTGGAGGGGGCTGTACGAGCAGTACTTC. This codes for CASGARWRGLYEQYF.

This clonotype was counted only a few times. The CDR3 sequence: CATSEGQGYGYTF. The CDR3 bases are TGTGCCACCAGCGAGGGACAGGGTTATGGCTACACCTTC. V usage is TRBV24-1 and J usage is TRBJ1-2, with TRBD1 matching over 9 bases. The CDR3 length is 13 residues. Unmatched junction bases numbered 4, after V lost 7 bases and J lost 5 bases. From germline, CDR1 is KGHDR and CDR2 SFDVKD.

This clonotype was observed a few times. The chain recombines TRBV6-1 with TRBJ1-1; TRBD1 might be the D (5 bases). The germline V gene has CDR1 MNHNS and CDR2 SASEGT. V lost 7 bases and J 0 bases, leaving 18 bases between the germline ends. The CDR3 has 16 amino acids. The chain's CDR3 is CASIGGVWVMNTEAFF. CDR3 bases: TGTGCCAGCATAGGAGGGGTATGGGTCATGAACACTGAAGCTTTCTTT.

This clonotype was counted many times. The J gene is TRBJ2-5, the V gene TRBV20-1; D unresolved. There are 15 residues in the CDR3. From germline, CDR1 is DFQATT and CDR2 SNEGSKA (reference sequence). V gave up 0 bases and J gave up 4 bases, with 15 bases separating them. CDR3 DNA sequence: TGCAGTGCTAGAGATTACACCGTGGGGATAGAGACCCAGTACTTC. Translated, it gives CSARDYTVGIETQYF.

V and J are TRBV10-3 and TRBJ2-7, with D hard to call. The V end lost 7 bases, the J end lost 5 bases, and 21 bases lay between the germline ends. The V gene's germline CDR1 is ENHRY and CDR2 SYGVKD. There are 15 residues in the CDR3. The CDR3 reads CAITTTFADVHEQYF. CDR3 DNA sequence: TGTGCCATCACTACGACATTTGCGGACGTCCACGAGCAGTACTTC.

This sequence joins TRBV20-1 and TRBJ2-5; D uncertain. Germline lookup yields CDR1 DFQATT and CDR2 SNEGSKA (reference sequence). The ends were cut back, 3 bases at V and 3 bases at J, with 8 bases in the middle. This CDR3 contains 12 residues. The CDR3 is CSASGWEETQYF. CDR3 bases: TGCAGTGCTAGTGGGTGGGAAGAGACCCAGTACTTC.

This clonotype was picked up a small number of times. The V and J genes are TRBV15 and TRBJ2-7, with D tentatively TRBD1 or TRBD2 (5 bases each). The CDR3 has 11 residues. Trimming stripped 5 bases from V and 12 bases from J, with 14 bases between. Looked up from germline, CDR1 is LNHNV and CDR2 is YYDKDF (reference sequence). CDR3 bases: TGTGCCACCAGCGCCTCGGGACGGAGGTACTTC. It encodes CATSASGRRYF.

The chain joins TRBV20-1 to TRBJ2-7, with TRBD1 identical over 7 bases. CDR1 and CDR2 from the germline V gene are DFQATT and SNEGSKA (reference sequence). This CDR3 comprises 12 residues. With V trimmed by 3 bases and J by 7 bases, 6 bases remained unmatched. CDR3 nucleotide sequence: TGCAGTGCTAGTAAGGGGGCTGAAGAGCAGTACTTC. Residues: CSASKGAEEQYF.

The table lists this clonotype with a few counts. The gene calls are TRBV4-3 and TRBJ2-1, with a possible D match to TRBD1 (5 bases). V was shortened by 0 bases and J by 9 bases, with 15 bases between the two germline ends. The CDR3 loop spans 15 amino acids. Germline V CDR1 and CDR2: LGHNA, YSLEER. The CDR3 sequence: CASSQEGLGRAEQFF. CDR3 DNA: TGCGCCAGCAGCCAAGAAGGGCTGGGGCGCGCTGAGCAGTTCTTC.

This clonotype was detected a few times. The CDR3 nucleotides read TGCAGTGCTAGAGTAGGGGGGGGCGTGTACGGAAACACCATATATTTT. Its translation is CSARVGGGVYGNTIYF. This sequence joins TRBV20-1 and TRBJ1-3, with D perhaps matching TRBD1 (6 bases). V lost 1 base and J 4 bases, leaving 17 bases between the germline ends. Germline CDR1 is DFQATT and CDR2 is SNEGSKA (reference sequence). This CDR3 spans 16 amino acids.

The V and J genes are TRBV24-1 and TRBJ2-1; 9 bases line up with TRBD2. Germline lookup yields CDR1 KGHDR and CDR2 SFDVKD. The length of the CDR3 is 15 residues. The J segment lost 6 bases and the V segment lost 9 bases, leaving 11 bases of the junction unmatched. The CDR3 loop is CATGGRGGMGNEQFF. The CDR3 DNA reads TGTGCCACCGGGGGGCGGGGGGGGATGGGCAATGAGCAGTTCTTC.

V is TRBV20-1 and J is TRBJ2-3, with TRBD2 as a possible D gene (6 bases). Trimming removed 3 bases from V and 1 base from J, with 11 bases in between. This CDR3 has 14 residues. Germline-derived CDR1 and CDR2 are DFQATT and SNEGSKA (reference sequence). The CDR3 DNA follows: TGCAGTGCTAGTTGGGGGGTCGGCACAGATACGCAGTATTTT. Amino acid sequence: CSASWGVGTDTQYF.

This clonotype was recorded once. The rearrangement joins TRBV28 to TRBJ2-5; either TRBD1 or TRBD2 may supply D (5 bases each). CDR1 is MDHEN and CDR2 is SYDVKM in the germline V gene. Trimming removed 6 bases at V and 10 bases at J, with 21 bases between. The CDR3 runs to 14 residues. DNA of the CDR3: TGTGCCAGCAGCCTACCCCGGGACGCACTTGGCCAGTACTTC. As protein: CASSLPRDALGQYF.

This chain links TRBV7-9 with TRBJ2-3; 8 nucleotides line up with TRBD2. With V trimmed by 2 bases and J by 4 bases, 5 bases remained unmatched. CDR3 size: 15 residues. Germline CDR1 reads SEHNR; CDR2 reads FQNEAQ (reference sequence). CDR3 amino acids: CASSLPSGRADTQYF. In DNA form, the CDR3 reads TGTGCCAGCAGCTTACCGAGCGGGAGAGCAGATACGCAGTATTTT.

This clonotype was seen only a few times. The chain is built from TRBV5-1 and TRBJ1-5, with a weak D call TRBD1 (6 bases). The CDR3 sequence is 14 residues long. V lost 0 bases and J 2 bases, leaving 6 bases between the germline ends. Germline V gives CDR1 SGHRS, CDR2 YFSETQ. The CDR3 DNA reads TGCGCCAGCAGCTTGGACAGGGGCAATCAGCCCCAGCATTTT. It codes for CASSLDRGNQPQHF.

This clonotype has only a few counts. The chain has TRBV20-1 and TRBJ1-6, with unresolved D. The germline CDR1 and CDR2 sequences are DFQATT and SNEGSKA (reference sequence). Trimming stripped 2 bases from V and 17 bases from J, with 16 bases between. The CDR3 is made up of 12 amino acids. The DNA for the CDR3 is TGCAGTGCTAGATCGGGCAGCCCAGACGTCCACTTT. Translated, it gives CSARSGSPDVHF.

Many counts were recorded for this clonotype. The rearrangement joins TRBV12-3 or TRBV12-4 to TRBJ1-5, with D possibly being TRBD1 (6 bases). This CDR3 is 17 amino acids long. The ends were cut back, 3 bases at V and 3 bases at J, with 18 bases in the middle. In DNA, the CDR3 is TGTGCCAGCAGTTTTGGGGGGCCAAACTCTAACAATCAGCCCCAGCATTTT. It encodes CASSFGGPNSNNQPQHF.

This clonotype was recorded a few times. The germline gene is not matched at one end of the junction; a read error may be the cause. The chain joins TRBV20-1 to TRBJ1-1; 9 positions agree with TRBD1. The CDR3 is 14 amino acids. The V gene's germline CDR1 is DFQATT and CDR2 SNEGSKA (reference sequence). DNA for the CDR3: TGCAGTGTTAGAGATCGGACAGGGGCGACTGAAGCTTTCTTT. This gives the protein CSVRDRTGATEAFF.

This clonotype was counted a few times. The V call is TRBV7-3, the J call TRBJ2-7; 8 bases match TRBD2. With 2 bases clipped from V and 7 bases from J, the junction kept 7 bases outside the gene matches. CDR3 size: 14 residues. Germline CDR1 and CDR2: SGHTA and FQGTGA. The CDR3: CASSLVAGSGEQYF. The DNA of the CDR3 is TGTGCCAGCAGCTTAGTAGCGGGATCCGGGGAGCAGTACTTC.

This clonotype has a handful of counts. V gene TRBV3-1 combines with J gene TRBJ2-7; D call uncertain. The CDR3 has 12 residues. V lost 6 bases to trimming and J lost 6 bases, with 12 bases between them. CDR1 is LGHDT, CDR2 YNNKEL, per germline (reference sequence). CDR3 DNA sequence: TGTGCCAGCAGGCTTCTAGAAGGCGAGCAGTACTTC. This encodes CASRLLEGEQYF.

CDR3 in DNA: TGCGCCAGCAGCTTTAGGACCGGGGAGCTGTTTTTT. Protein sequence: CASSFRTGELFF. The rearrangement joins TRBV5-1 to TRBJ2-2; D remains unclear. The V gene lost 2 bases and the J gene lost 5 bases, with 4 bases spanning the gap. CDR3 length: 12 residues. Germline loops: CDR1 SGHRS, CDR2 YFSETQ.

This clonotype was detected ten times or more. DNA of the CDR3: TGTGCCAGCAGCTACCTTGGCGGGGGGGAGACCCAGTACTTC. As protein: CASSYLGGGETQYF. The chain couples TRBV13 to TRBJ2-5; 8 bases agree with TRBD2. Germline CDR1 PRHDT, CDR2 FYEKMQ (reference sequence). The CDR3 totals 14 residues. Losses at the gene ends were 4 bases for V and 5 bases for J; bases not matched to a gene: 6.

This clonotype was detected ten times or more. This sequence joins TRBV5-1 and TRBJ2-7, with 8 positions matching TRBD1. Unmatched junction bases numbered 9, after V lost 3 bases and J lost 4 bases. The germline V gene encodes CDR1 SGHRS and CDR2 YFSETQ. This CDR3 is built from 15 residues. CDR3 protein: CASSSGTGPKYEQYF. The CDR3 nucleotides are TGCGCCAGCAGCTCTGGGACAGGCCCTAAGTACGAGCAGTACTTC.

The CDR3 is CSAPWGGSYEQYF. Here the CDR3 DNA reads TGCAGTGCTCCGTGGGGGGGTTCCTACGAGCAGTACTTC. The chain carries TRBV20-1 and TRBJ2-7, with 7 positions matching TRBD2. Trimming took 5 bases from V and 1 from J; bases not matched to a gene: 5. Germline CDR1 reads DFQATT; CDR2 reads SNEGSKA (reference sequence). The CDR3 totals 13 residues.

This clonotype appeared a few times. The chain combines TRBV25-1 with TRBJ2-7; no firm D call. Germline-derived CDR1 and CDR2 are MGHDK and SYGVNS. V was pared by 1 base and J by 4 bases, with 17 bases between. CDR3 length: 16 amino acids. CDR3 DNA sequence: TGTGCCAGCAGTGAATTAGGTAGTTATATGGGTTACGAGCAGTACTTC. Translated, it gives CASSELGSYMGYEQYF.